These 19 T cell receptor beta chains came from one sample sequenced in a study of shared clonotypes between healthy human individuals. Using immunoSEQ multiplex PCR, the repertoire was profiled, and TCRdb retains in-frame clones only, with some absent. The table lists 2 million to 2.5 million clones, about 93% of them singletons. Naive CD8 populations comprised CD45RO-negative cells positively selected for CCR7, excluding terminally differentiated effector memory CD45RA+ cells. Sequenced material: naive CD8+ T cells from PBMCs. These receptors were collected from a man younger than 30 in good health. Some clones in this sample may be carry-over from other donors' samples.

This clone was recorded only once. The V gene is TRBV7-3, the J gene TRBJ2-2; 13 nucleotides align to TRBD2. This CDR3 comprises 20 residues. Germline V lookup: CDR1 SGHTA, CDR2 FQGTGA. V trimming: 2 bases; J trimming: 3 bases; junction bases outside the gene matches: 12. CDR3: CASSLSPGLAGRKDTGELFF. For the CDR3, the DNA is TGTGCCAGCAGCTTATCCCCGGGACTAGCGGGGAGGAAGGACACCGGGGAGCTGTTTTTT.

The V and J genes are TRBV7-9 and TRBJ2-7, with TRBD2 identical over 8 bases. CDR1 is SEHNR and CDR2 is FQNEAQ in the germline V gene (reference sequence). J was trimmed by 1 base and V by 9 bases; bases with no gene match: 14. This CDR3 has 16 amino acids. The CDR3 sequence is CASSPPGGRTSYEQYF. CDR3 sequence (DNA): TGTGCCAGTAGTCCCCCCGGCGGGAGGACTTCCTACGAGCAGTACTTC.

The gene calls are TRBV7-9 and TRBJ1-4; D perhaps matches TRBD1 (6 bases). The CDR3 runs to 15 residues. Trimming cost V 5 bases and J 8 bases, with 18 bases left between them. The germline V gene encodes CDR1 SEHNR and CDR2 FQNEAQ (reference sequence). The CDR3: CASSTQTERGEKLFF. The DNA for the CDR3 is TGTGCCAGCAGCACCCAGACGGAAAGGGGGGAAAAACTGTTTTTT.

V gene TRBV7-7 combines with J gene TRBJ2-5, with D possibly being TRBD1 or TRBD2 (5 bases each). The V gene lost 1 base and the J gene lost 7 bases, with 13 bases spanning the gap. The CDR3 covers 14 residues. Germline lookup yields CDR1 SSHAT and CDR2 FNYEAQ (reference sequence). The CDR3 DNA is TGTGCCAGCAGCTTAGAGATCGGGGCGCGGACCCAGTACTTC. This sequence encodes CASSLEIGARTQYF. Supplemented by reference TRBV7-7 and TRBJ2-5, the full variable domain reads GAGVSQSPRYKVTKRGQDVTLRCDPISSHATLYWYQQALGQGPEFLTYFNYEAQPDKSGLPSDRFSAERPEGSISTLTIQRTEQRDSAMYRCASSLEIGARTQYFGPGTRLLVL.

V is TRBV27 and J is TRBJ1-2; 12 bases agree with TRBD1. The CDR3 sequence is 14 residues long. J lost 6 bases, V lost 3 bases, and 2 bases had no gene match. Germline V gives CDR1 MNHEY, CDR2 SMNVEV (reference sequence). This CDR3 is CASSFGTGGNGYTF. In DNA, the CDR3 is TGTGCCAGCAGTTTCGGGACAGGGGGCAATGGCTACACCTTC.

This rearrangement joins TRBV7-9 to TRBJ2-7; D is possibly TRBD2 (6 bases). The CDR3 loop spans 13 amino acids. CDR1 and CDR2 from the germline V gene are SEHNR and FQNEAQ (reference sequence). Trimming cost V 5 bases and J 3 bases, with 11 bases left between them. CDR3: CASSPGTLYEQYF. DNA of the CDR3: TGTGCCAGCAGCCCCGGGACTCTCTACGAGCAGTACTTC.

This rearrangement joins TRBV2 to TRBJ2-3, with TRBD2 as a possible D gene (6 bases). The CDR3 loop spans 15 amino acids. Deletions cut 2 bases from V and 1 base from J, with 10 bases between. The germline V gene has CDR1 SNHLY and CDR2 FYNNEI. CDR3: CASSESGGRTDTQYF. CDR3 in DNA: TGTGCCAGCAGTGAATCCGGGGGACGCACAGATACGCAGTATTTT.

The chain is built from TRBV18 and TRBJ2-5; tentatively, D is TRBD2 (5 bases). Germline V CDR1 and CDR2: KGHSH, LQKENI. This CDR3 is built from 14 residues. The V end was cut by 0 bases, the J end by 7 bases, with 12 bases between. The CDR3 region has the DNA TGTGCCAGCTCACCACCGTCCGGGGAATGGACCCAGTACTTC. Protein: CASSPPSGEWTQYF.

V is TRBV7-3 and J is TRBJ2-2; 7 bases match TRBD2. This CDR3 contains 16 residues. Germline-derived CDR1 and CDR2 are SGHTA and FQGTGA. V trimming: 5 bases; J trimming: 7 bases; junction bases outside the gene matches: 13. The CDR3 here is CASSQVKAGIRGELFF. The CDR3 DNA follows: TGTGCCAGCAGCCAAGTAAAAGCGGGAATCCGCGGGGAGCTGTTTTTT.

The chain links TRBV15 to TRBJ2-7, with 8 bases aligning to TRBD2. The CDR3 covers 16 residues. The germline CDR1 and CDR2 sequences are LNHNV and YYDKDF (reference sequence). Trimming took 5 bases from V and 5 from J; bases not matched to a gene: 14. In DNA form, the CDR3 reads TGTGCCACCAGCGGGAGAGAAGCGGGAGTGCCGCACGAGCAGTACTTC. It yields the protein CATSGREAGVPHEQYF. The variable domain in full, with the rest retrieved from reference TRBV15 and TRBJ2-7, is DAMVIQNPRYQVTQFGKPVTLSCSQTLNHNVMYWYQQKSSQAPKLLFHYYDKDFNNEADTPDNFQSRRPNTSFCFLDIRSPGLGDTAMYLCATSGREAGVPHEQYFGPGTRLTVT.

The chain employs TRBV7-9 and TRBJ2-1; D not resolved. Trimming left V 4 bases short and J 6 bases short, with 10 bases between. From germline, CDR1 is SEHNR and CDR2 FQNEAQ (reference sequence). The CDR3 consists of 13 residues. The CDR3 is CASSSRPGNEQFF. The CDR3 DNA sequence: TGTGCCAGCAGCTCCCGCCCGGGCAATGAGCAGTTCTTC. Based on the CDR3 plus reference TRBV7-9 and TRBJ2-1, the full variable domain is DTGVSQNPRHKITKRGQNVTFRCDPISEHNRLYWYRQTLGQGPEFLTYFQNEAQLEKSRLLSDRFSAERPKGSFSTLEIQRTEQGDSAMYLCASSSRPGNEQFFGPGTRLTVL.

The CDR3 loop is CASSSQGAKNIQYF. The CDR3 nucleotides are TGTGCCAGCAGTTCGCAGGGGGCAAAAAACATTCAGTACTTC. This chain joins TRBV27 and TRBJ2-4, with TRBD1 matching over 8 bases. Unmatched junction bases numbered 3, after V lost 4 bases and J lost 4 bases. The CDR3 is 14 amino acids. Germline V lookup: CDR1 MNHEY, CDR2 SMNVEV (reference sequence).

The CDR3 loop reads CASSIRTSGEVLGETQYF. The CDR3 coding sequence is TGTGCCAGTAGTATCAGGACTAGCGGGGAGGTTTTGGGAGAGACCCAGTACTTC. J is TRBJ2-5 and V is TRBV19; 12 bases match TRBD2. This CDR3 contains 18 residues. J lost 4 bases, V lost 3 bases, and 12 bases had no gene match. CDR1 is LNHDA and CDR2 is SQIVND in the germline V gene (reference sequence).

This chain joins TRBV7-2 and TRBJ1-5; D gene uncertain. This CDR3 contains 15 residues. The V gene lost 5 bases and the J gene lost 3 bases, with 14 bases spanning the gap. The germline V gene encodes CDR1 SGHTA and CDR2 FQGNSA. The CDR3 nucleotides read TGTGCCAGCAGCCCCAGTGTGGTAGCCAATCAGCCCCAGCATTTT. Protein sequence: CASSPSVVANQPQHF.

V gene TRBV19 combines with J gene TRBJ1-5, with D perhaps matching TRBD1 (5 bases). CDR1 is LNHDA and CDR2 is SQIVND in the germline V gene (reference sequence). The germline V and J ends were trimmed by 1 base and 2 bases, with 18 bases remaining between them. This CDR3 contains 18 residues. CDR3 DNA: TGTGCCAGTAGTATAGTGAGGGGATGGGCGGGGGGCAATCAGCCCCAGCATTTT. This translates into CASSIVRGWAGGNQPQHF.

Remarks on this clone: At the DNA level, this CDR3 is encoded by other sequences in the same sample as well. The V and J genes are TRBV7-8 and TRBJ2-2, with a weak D call TRBD1 (5 bases). The germline V gene encodes CDR1 SGHVS and CDR2 FQNEAQ. The V end lost 3 bases, the J end lost 5 bases, and 7 bases lay between the germline ends. The CDR3 loop spans 13 amino acids. CDR3 DNA: TGTGCCAGCAGCTTGGGGCGAACCGGGGAGCTGTTTTTT. Amino acids: CASSLGRTGELFF.

The V and J genes are TRBV7-3 and TRBJ2-3, with D unresolved. Germline loops: CDR1 SGHTA, CDR2 FQGTGA. Between the trimmed V and J ends, which lost 6 bases and 0 bases, there was a span of 13 bases. The CDR3 sequence is 15 residues long. Here the CDR3 reads CASRVGPTSTDTQYF. For the CDR3, the DNA is TGTGCCAGCAGAGTCGGCCCGACTAGCACAGATACGCAGTATTTT. Complete variable domain (other parts from reference TRBV7-3 and TRBJ2-3): GAGVSQTPSNKVTEKGKYVELRCDPISGHTALYWYRQSLGQGPEFLIYFQGTGAADDSGLPNDRFFAVRPEGSVSTLKIQRTERGDSAVYLCASRVGPTSTDTQYFGPGTRLTVL.

This clone was observed once. V usage is TRBV28 and J usage is TRBJ2-7; TRBD2 might be the D (7 bases). Trimming took 7 bases from V and 1 from J, leaving 14 bases between them. Germline CDR1 and CDR2: MDHEN and SYDVKM. The CDR3 covers 14 residues. The CDR3 here is CASTPGGPSYEQYF. DNA for the CDR3: TGTGCCAGCACCCCCGGGGGGCCTTCCTACGAGCAGTACTTC.

The genes are TRBV5-4 and TRBJ2-3; 8 bases match TRBD2. V lost 4 bases to trimming and J lost 4 bases; unmatched junction nucleotides: 14. The CDR3 extends over 17 amino acids. The germline CDR1 and CDR2 sequences are SGHNT and YYREEE (reference sequence). As DNA, the CDR3 is TGTGCCAGCAGCGGGCAGCGGACTAGCTTTAGCCCAGATACGCAGTATTTT. This gives the protein CASSGQRTSFSPDTQYF.